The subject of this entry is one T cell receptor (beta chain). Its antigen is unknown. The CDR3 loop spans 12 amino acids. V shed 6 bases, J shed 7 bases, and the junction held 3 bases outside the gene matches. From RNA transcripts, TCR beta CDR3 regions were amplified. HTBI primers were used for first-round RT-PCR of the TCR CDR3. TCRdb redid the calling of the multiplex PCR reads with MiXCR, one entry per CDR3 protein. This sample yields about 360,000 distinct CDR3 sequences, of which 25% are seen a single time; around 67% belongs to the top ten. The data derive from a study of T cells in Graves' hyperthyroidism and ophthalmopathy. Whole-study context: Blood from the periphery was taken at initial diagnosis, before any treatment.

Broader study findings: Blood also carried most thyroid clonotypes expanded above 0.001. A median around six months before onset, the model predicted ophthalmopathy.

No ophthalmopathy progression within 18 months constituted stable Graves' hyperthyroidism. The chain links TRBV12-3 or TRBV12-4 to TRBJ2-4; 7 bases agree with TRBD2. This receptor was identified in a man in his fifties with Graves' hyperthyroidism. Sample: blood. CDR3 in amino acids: CASRGLRNIQYF. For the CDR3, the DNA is TGTGCCAGCAGGGGACTAAGGAACATTCAGTACTTC.